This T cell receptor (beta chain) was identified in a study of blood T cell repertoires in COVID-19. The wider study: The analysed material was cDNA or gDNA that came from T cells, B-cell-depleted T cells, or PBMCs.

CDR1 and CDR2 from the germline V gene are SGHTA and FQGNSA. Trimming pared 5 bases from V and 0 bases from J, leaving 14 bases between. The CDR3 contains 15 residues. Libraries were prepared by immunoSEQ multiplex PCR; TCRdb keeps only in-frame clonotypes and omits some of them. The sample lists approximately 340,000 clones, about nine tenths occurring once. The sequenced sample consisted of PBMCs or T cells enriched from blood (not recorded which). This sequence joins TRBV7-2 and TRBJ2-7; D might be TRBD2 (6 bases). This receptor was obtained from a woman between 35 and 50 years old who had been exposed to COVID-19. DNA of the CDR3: TGTGCCAGCAGCCCCGTGGAGGGTATCTCCTACGAGCAGTACTTC. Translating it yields CASSPVEGISYEQYF. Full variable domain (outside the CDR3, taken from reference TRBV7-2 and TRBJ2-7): GAGVSQSPSNKVTEKGKDVELRCDPISGHTALYWYRQSLGQGLEFLIYFQGNSAPDKSGLPSDRFSAERTGGSVSTLTIQRTQQEDSAVYLCASSPVEGISYEQYFGPGTRLTVT.